The present T cell receptor beta chain was sequenced within a study of T cell clonality in common variable immunodeficiency. Findings and caveats of the study: Reportedly, TCR beta sequences from common variable immunodeficiency showed fewer deletions and N-nucleotide insertions. Authors noted CVID clonality's cause needs subpopulation repertoire sequencing.

This clone was counted between two and nine times. What it recognizes is unknown. The missing CDR3 end, 3 residues past where the read stops, is filled in from the germline J gene. Using immunoSEQ multiplex PCR, the repertoire was profiled, and TCRdb retains in-frame clones only, with some absent. This table holds about 34,000 clones with no singletons; the top ten claim around 7%. Of CVID subjects, some 15 were female and 30 or so male, mean age around 36. V lost 0 bases to trimming and J lost 2 bases, with 10 bases between them. The length of the CDR3 is 16 residues. What was sequenced was peripheral blood mononuclear cells. The TCR sequence derives from a human donor with common variable immunodeficiency. V is TRBV23-1 and J is TRBJ2-2; D possibly corresponds to TRBD1 (6 bases). TRBV23-1 is an ORF, and what it does is uncertain. The CDR3 spells CASSQSQGPNTGELFF. Partial CDR3 DNA: TGCGCCAGCAGTCAATCGCAGGGGCCAAACACCGGGGAG.